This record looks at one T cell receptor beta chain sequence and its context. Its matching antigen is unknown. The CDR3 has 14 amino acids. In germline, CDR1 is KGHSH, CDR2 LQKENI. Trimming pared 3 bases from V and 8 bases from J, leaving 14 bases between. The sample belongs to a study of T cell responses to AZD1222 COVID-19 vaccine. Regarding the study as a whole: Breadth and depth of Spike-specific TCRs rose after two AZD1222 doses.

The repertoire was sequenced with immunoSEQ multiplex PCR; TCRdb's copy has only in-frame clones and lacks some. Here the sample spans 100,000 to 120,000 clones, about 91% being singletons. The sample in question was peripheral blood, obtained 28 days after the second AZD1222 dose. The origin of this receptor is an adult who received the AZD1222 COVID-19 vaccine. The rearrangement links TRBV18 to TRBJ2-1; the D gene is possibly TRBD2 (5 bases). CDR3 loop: CASSPNTMEDEQFF. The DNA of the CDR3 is TGTGCCAGCTCACCTAACACGATGGAGGATGAGCAGTTCTTC.